This T cell receptor beta chain is drawn from a study of blood T cell repertoires in COVID-19. TCRdb's table, derived via immunoSEQ multiplex PCR, lists solely in-frame clones and lacks some. The table lists about 210,000 clones, about 83% of them singletons, with 7% to 10% in the top ten. With 5 bases removed from V and 1 base from J, the gap between germline ends came to 8 bases. Germline CDR1 MDHEN, CDR2 SYDVKM. The CDR3 length is 13 residues. The sequenced sample was peripheral blood. This clonotype was obtained from a woman between 50 and 59 years old with acute or convalescent COVID-19. The V and J genes are TRBV28 and TRBJ1-1; D unclear. The CDR3 region is CASSLSWNTEAFF. The CDR3 DNA sequence: TGTGCCAGCAGTCTATCTTGGAACACTGAAGCTTTCTTT.